The 8 T cell receptor beta chains listed next were all sequenced from one sample in a study of blood T cell repertoires in COVID-19. Generated by immunoSEQ multiplex PCR, the TCRdb table keeps only in-frame clones and is missing some. Among about 170,000 clones listed, around 82% were seen once. Sequenced material: peripheral blood. The receptor source for this set is a woman older than 75 with acute or convalescent COVID-19.

The chain combines TRBV18 with TRBJ1-1; D gene ambiguous. The CDR3 extends over 13 amino acids. Germline V gene data show CDR1 as KGHSH and CDR2 as LQKENI. Trimming removed 9 bases from V and 5 bases from J, with 16 bases in between. CDR3 in amino acids: CASLPGWGTEAFF. CDR3 coding DNA: TGTGCCAGTCTCCCGGGGTGGGGTACTGAAGCTTTCTTT.

The rearrangement links TRBV28 to TRBJ2-7; 7 bases align to TRBD1. J lost 2 bases, V lost 3 bases, and 13 bases had no gene match. The germline CDR1 and CDR2 sequences are MDHEN and SYDVKM. The CDR3 runs 17 residues. This chain's CDR3 is CASSLSAQGVRTYEQYF. The CDR3 DNA reads TGTGCCAGCAGTTTGTCGGCTCAGGGGGTTCGGACCTACGAGCAGTACTTC.

The chain links TRBV19 to TRBJ2-1; weak D call: TRBD2 (7 bases). The germline V gene encodes CDR1 LNHDA and CDR2 SQIVND (reference sequence). This CDR3 region has 14 residues. V was clipped by 11 bases and J by 4 bases, with 18 bases between them. The CDR3 region is CAVGRGRGYNEQFF. The CDR3 DNA is TGTGCCGTAGGGCGGGGGCGCGGATACAATGAGCAGTTCTTC.

The genes are TRBV4-2 and TRBJ2-1, with 8 bases aligning to TRBD2. The J segment lost 4 bases and the V segment lost 1 base, leaving 3 bases of the junction unmatched. The germline CDR1 and CDR2 sequences are LGHNA and YNFKEQ. The CDR3 extends over 15 amino acids. The CDR3 nucleotides read TGTGCCAGCAGCCAAGCCCTAGCGGGTTACAATGAGCAGTTCTTC. Translation gives CASSQALAGYNEQFF.

This chain uses TRBV5-1 with TRBJ2-1; D call uncertain. With 4 bases removed from V and 6 bases from J, the gap between germline ends came to 17 bases. CDR3 length: 15 amino acids. Germline V lookup: CDR1 SGHRS, CDR2 YFSETQ. The CDR3 is CASSRLGLGGNEQFF. The DNA for the CDR3 is TGCGCCAGCAGCCGCCTGGGCTTGGGTGGCAATGAGCAGTTCTTC.

The chain has TRBV19 and TRBJ1-1, with D unclear. From germline, CDR1 is LNHDA and CDR2 SQIVND (reference sequence). The length of the CDR3 is 14 residues. The V and J ends lost 1 base and 6 bases respectively, with 12 bases between them. The CDR3 sequence is CASSIVSQYPEAFF. CDR3 bases: TGTGCCAGTAGTATAGTGTCCCAGTATCCTGAAGCTTTCTTT.

The chain has TRBV21-1 and TRBJ1-5; TRBD1 is the table's D call and was not checked against the DNA. TRBV21-1 is a listed pseudogene. The CDR3 totals 19 residues. The CDR3 region is CASSNSRGQGKYSNQPQHF. DNA for the CDR3: TGTGCCAGCAGCAATTCCAGGGGACAGGGAAAATATAGCAATCAGCCCCAGCATTTT.

The J gene is TRBJ2-2, the V gene TRBV5-1; 9 nucleotides agree with TRBD1. Germline-derived CDR1 and CDR2 are SGHRS and YFSETQ. J was trimmed by 1 base and V by 4 bases; bases with no gene match: 5. CDR3 size: 16 residues. CDR3 in amino acids: CASSTRQGVNTGELFF. In DNA, the CDR3 is TGCGCCAGCAGCACCAGACAGGGGGTGAACACCGGGGAGCTGTTTTTT.